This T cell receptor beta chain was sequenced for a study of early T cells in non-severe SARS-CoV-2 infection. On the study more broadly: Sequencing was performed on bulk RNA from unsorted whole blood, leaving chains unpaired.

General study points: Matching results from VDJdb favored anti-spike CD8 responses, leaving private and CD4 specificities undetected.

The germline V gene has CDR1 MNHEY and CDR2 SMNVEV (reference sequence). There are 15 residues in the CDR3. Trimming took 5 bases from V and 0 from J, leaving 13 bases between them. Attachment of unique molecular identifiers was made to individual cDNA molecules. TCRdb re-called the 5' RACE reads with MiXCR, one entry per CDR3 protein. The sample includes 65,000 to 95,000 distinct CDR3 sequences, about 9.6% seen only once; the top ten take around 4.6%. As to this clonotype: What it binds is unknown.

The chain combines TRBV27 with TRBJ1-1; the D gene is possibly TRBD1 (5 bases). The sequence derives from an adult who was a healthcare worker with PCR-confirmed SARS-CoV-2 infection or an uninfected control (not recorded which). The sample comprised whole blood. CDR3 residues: CASSRPGLMNTEAFF. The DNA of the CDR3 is TGTGCCAGCAGTAGACCGGGGCTTATGAACACTGAAGCTTTCTTT.